This T cell receptor beta chain came from a study of blood T cell repertoires in COVID-19. Study as a whole: Sites across the United States, Italy and Spain contributed samples from acute and convalescent COVID-19.

The V gene's germline CDR1 is MGHRA and CDR2 YSYEKL. CDR3 length equals 16 residues. V lost 1 base to trimming and J lost 2 bases, with 12 bases between them. The table lists this clone with a few counts. Patients in Seattle were enrolled during active infection, then followed longitudinally. In the original processing: Amplifying reference gene primers gave estimates of nucleated cell counts. Method: immunoSEQ multiplex PCR; TCRdb's copy keeps in-frame clones and lacks some. V, J and clone size reflect that table, while D and trimming were determined from the DNA. The repertoire consists of approximately 50,000 clones, with around 85% occurring once and the leading ten covering around a quarter.

The source of this sequence is a woman aged 80 or over with COVID-19, enrolled during active disease. The sequencing input was peripheral blood. This rearrangement joins TRBV4-1 to TRBJ1-5; D unclear. The CDR3 protein is CASSQGDGRGNQPQHF. The CDR3 nucleotides read TGCGCCAGCAGCCAAGGTGACGGGCGGGGCAATCAGCCCCAGCATTTT.